Reported below is one TCR beta chain. The antigen is undetermined. Carried by the TCR beta cDNA libraries were unique molecular identifiers. When roughly 0.9 to 10 million T cells were used, they gave 500,000 or so cDNA molecules. TCRdb reprocessed the PCR reads with MiXCR, giving one entry per CDR3 protein. The sample records hundreds of thousands of distinct CDR3 sequences, roughly 29% being singletons. The CDR3 is made up of 18 amino acids. With V trimmed by 3 bases and J by 6 bases, 18 bases remained unmatched. The germline CDR1 and CDR2 sequences are SGHKS and YYEKEE (reference sequence). This record belongs to a study of post-analysis software for immune sequencing data. Study context: Included courses were relapsing-remitting and secondary progressive multiple sclerosis; progressive-relapsing multiple sclerosis was also included.

Study-wide results and limits: TRBV segments more frequent in patients than in controls numbered roughly 5 and included TRBV5-6, TRBV5-1 and TRBV20-1. Multiple sclerosis was associated with a significant reduction in normalized Chao1 diversity relative to controls.

This TCR derives from a girl aged 10-17 years with multiple sclerosis. Material: blood. The rearrangement links TRBV5-5 to TRBJ2-3; 8 positions match TRBD1. CDR3 in DNA: TGTGCCAGCAGCTCCAAAGAGCCGATACAGGGGGATTGGGATACGCAGTATTTT. Its protein product is CASSSKEPIQGDWDTQYF.